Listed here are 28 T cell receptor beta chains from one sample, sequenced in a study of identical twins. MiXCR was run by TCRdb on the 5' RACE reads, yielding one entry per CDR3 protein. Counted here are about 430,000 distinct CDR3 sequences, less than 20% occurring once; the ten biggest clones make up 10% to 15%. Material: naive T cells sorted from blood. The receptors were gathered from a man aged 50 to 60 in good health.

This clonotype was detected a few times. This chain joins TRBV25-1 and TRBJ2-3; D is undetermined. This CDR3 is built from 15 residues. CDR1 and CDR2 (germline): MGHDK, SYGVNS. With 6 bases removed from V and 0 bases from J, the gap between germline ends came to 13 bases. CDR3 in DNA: TGTGCCAGCAGCGAACAGACGACGAGCACAGATACGCAGTATTTT. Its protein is CASSEQTTSTDTQYF.

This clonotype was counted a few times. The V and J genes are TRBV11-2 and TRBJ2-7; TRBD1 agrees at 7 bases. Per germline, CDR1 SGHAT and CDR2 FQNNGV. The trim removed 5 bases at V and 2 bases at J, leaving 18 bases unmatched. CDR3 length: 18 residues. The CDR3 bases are TGTGCCAGCAGCCCACCCGGGACAGCAAAATCCAGTCCCTACGAGCAGTACTTC. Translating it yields CASSPPGTAKSSPYEQYF.

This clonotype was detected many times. The CDR3 DNA reads as TGTGCCATCGGGACTAACGACTACAATGAGCAGTTCTTC. Translated, it gives CAIGTNDYNEQFF. The chain joins TRBV15 to TRBJ2-1; TRBD2 agrees at 7 bases. This CDR3 is 13 amino acids long. The J segment lost 3 bases and the V segment lost 10 bases, leaving 6 bases of the junction unmatched. In germline, CDR1 is LNHNV, CDR2 YYDKDF (reference sequence). The entire variable domain, with the rest obtained from reference TRBV15 and TRBJ2-1, is as follows: DAMVIQNPRYQVTQFGKPVTLSCSQTLNHNVMYWYQQKSSQAPKLLFHYYDKDFNNEADTPDNFQSRRPNTSFCFLDIRSPGLGDTAMYLCAIGTNDYNEQFFGPGTRLTVL.

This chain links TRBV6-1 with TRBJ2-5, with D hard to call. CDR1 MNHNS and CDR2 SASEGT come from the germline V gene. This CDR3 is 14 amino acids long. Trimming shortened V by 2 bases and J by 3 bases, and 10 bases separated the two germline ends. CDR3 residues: CASSELGSKETQYF. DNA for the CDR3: TGTGCCAGCAGTGAACTAGGAAGTAAAGAGACCCAGTACTTC.

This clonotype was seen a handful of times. CDR3 DNA sequence: TGTGCCAGCAGCTTAGATAGTGCGTCTGGGGCCAACGTCCTGACTTTC. Translation gives CASSLDSASGANVLTF. The chain carries TRBV7-2 and TRBJ2-6; D not certain. V lost 1 base to trimming and J lost 1 base, with 8 bases between them. This CDR3 contains 16 residues. Germline V gene data show CDR1 as SGHTA and CDR2 as FQGNSA.

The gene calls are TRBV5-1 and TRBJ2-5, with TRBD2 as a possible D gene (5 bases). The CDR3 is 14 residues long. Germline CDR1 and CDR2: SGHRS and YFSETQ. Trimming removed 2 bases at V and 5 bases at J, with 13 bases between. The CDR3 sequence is CASSLAAVRETQYF. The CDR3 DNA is TGCGCCAGCAGCTTAGCGGCAGTCCGGGAGACCCAGTACTTC.

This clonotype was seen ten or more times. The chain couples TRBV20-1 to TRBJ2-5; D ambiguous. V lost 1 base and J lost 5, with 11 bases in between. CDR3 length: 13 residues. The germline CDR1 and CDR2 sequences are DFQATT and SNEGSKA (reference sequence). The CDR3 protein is CSARGSSLETQYF. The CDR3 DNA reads TGCAGTGCTAGAGGCTCGAGTCTGGAGACCCAGTACTTC.

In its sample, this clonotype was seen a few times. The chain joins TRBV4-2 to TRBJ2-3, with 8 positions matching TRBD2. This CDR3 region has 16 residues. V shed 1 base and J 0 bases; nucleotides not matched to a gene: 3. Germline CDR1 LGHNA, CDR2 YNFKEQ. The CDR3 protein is CASSQVPSGSTDTQYF. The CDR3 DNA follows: TGTGCCAGCAGCCAAGTGCCTAGCGGGAGCACAGATACGCAGTATTTT.

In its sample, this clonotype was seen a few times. The CDR3 reads CSANPGTSGSDTQYF. Written as DNA, the CDR3 is TGCAGTGCAAACCCCGGGACTAGCGGATCAGATACGCAGTATTTT. The chain uses TRBV20-1 and TRBJ2-3, with 11 bases identical to TRBD2. J gave up 4 bases and V 6 bases, and 9 bases lay outside the gene matches. CDR1 is DFQATT, CDR2 SNEGSKA, per germline (reference sequence). The CDR3 sequence is 15 residues long.

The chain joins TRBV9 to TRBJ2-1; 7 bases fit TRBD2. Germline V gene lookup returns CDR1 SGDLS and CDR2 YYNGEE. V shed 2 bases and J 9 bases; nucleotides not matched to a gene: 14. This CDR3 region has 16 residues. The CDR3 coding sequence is TGTGCCAGCAGCGTCACGGGTGGCGGGGGTTGGGGTGAGCAGTTCTTC. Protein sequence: CASSVTGGGGWGEQFF.

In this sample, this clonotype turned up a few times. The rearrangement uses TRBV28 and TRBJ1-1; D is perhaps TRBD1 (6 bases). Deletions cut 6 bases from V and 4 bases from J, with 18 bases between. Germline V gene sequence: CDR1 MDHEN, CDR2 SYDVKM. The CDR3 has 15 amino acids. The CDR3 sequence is CASRPLVQGGTEAFF. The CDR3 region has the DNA TGTGCCAGCAGACCCCTTGTACAGGGTGGCACTGAAGCTTTCTTT.

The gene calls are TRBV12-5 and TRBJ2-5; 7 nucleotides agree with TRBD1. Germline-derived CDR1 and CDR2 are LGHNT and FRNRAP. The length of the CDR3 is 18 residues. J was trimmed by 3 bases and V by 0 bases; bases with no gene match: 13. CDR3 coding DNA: TGTGCTAGTGGTTTGGTACGAGGGGGCCTCCATTCAAAAGAGACCCAGTACTTC. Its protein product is CASGLVRGGLHSKETQYF.

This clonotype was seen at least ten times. CDR3 protein: CASSLARFYEQYF. The CDR3 bases are TGTGCCAGCAGCTTAGCCAGGTTCTACGAGCAGTACTTC. J is TRBJ2-7 and V is TRBV11-2; the D is unclear. The germline V and J ends were trimmed by 1 base and 3 bases, with 7 bases remaining between them. CDR1 and CDR2 (germline): SGHAT, FQNNGV. The CDR3 is 13 residues long. The complete variable domain, with remaining parts taken from reference TRBV11-2 and TRBJ2-7, reads EAGVAQSPRYKIIEKRQSVAFWCNPISGHATLYWYQQILGQGPKLLIQFQNNGVVDDSQLPKDRFSAERLKGVDSTLKIQPAKLEDSAVYLCASSLARFYEQYFGPGTRLTVT.

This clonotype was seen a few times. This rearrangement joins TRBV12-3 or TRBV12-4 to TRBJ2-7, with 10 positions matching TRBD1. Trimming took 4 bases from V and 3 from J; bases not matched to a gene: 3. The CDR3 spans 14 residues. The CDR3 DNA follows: TGTGCCAGCAGTTGGGACAGGGGAATCTACGAGCAGTACTTC. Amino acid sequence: CASSWDRGIYEQYF.

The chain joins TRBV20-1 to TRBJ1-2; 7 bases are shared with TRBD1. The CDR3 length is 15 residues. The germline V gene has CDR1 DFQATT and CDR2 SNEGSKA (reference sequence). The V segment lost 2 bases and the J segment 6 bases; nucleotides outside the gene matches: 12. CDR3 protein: CSARIIHRGKDGYTF. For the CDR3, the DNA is TGCAGTGCTAGAATTATACACAGGGGAAAGGATGGCTACACCTTC.

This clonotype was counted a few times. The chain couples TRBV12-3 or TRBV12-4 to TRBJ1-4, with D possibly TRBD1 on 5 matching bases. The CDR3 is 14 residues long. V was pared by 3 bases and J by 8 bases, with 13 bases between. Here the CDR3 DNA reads TGTGCCAGCAGTTTCGTTATGGGGGTCGAAAAACTGTTTTTT. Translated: CASSFVMGVEKLFF.

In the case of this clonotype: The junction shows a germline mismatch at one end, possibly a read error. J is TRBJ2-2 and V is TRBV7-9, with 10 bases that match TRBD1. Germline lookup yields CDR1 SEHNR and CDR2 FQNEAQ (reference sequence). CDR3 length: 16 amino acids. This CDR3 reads CASSATGGAKTGELFF. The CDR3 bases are TGTGCCAGCAGCGCGACAGGGGGCGCGAAGACCGGGGAGCTGTTTTTT.

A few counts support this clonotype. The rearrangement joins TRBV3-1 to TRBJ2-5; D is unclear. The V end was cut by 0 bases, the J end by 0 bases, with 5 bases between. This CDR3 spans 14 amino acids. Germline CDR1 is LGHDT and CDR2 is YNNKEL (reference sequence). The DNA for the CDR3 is TGTGCCAGCAGCCAAGAGGTCTACCAAGAGACCCAGTACTTC. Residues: CASSQEVYQETQYF.

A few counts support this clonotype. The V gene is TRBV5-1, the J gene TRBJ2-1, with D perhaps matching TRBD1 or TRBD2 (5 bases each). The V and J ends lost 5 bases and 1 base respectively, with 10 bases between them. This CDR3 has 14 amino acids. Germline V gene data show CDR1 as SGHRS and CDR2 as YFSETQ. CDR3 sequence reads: CASRVGESYNEQFF. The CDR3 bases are TGCGCCAGCAGGGTAGGGGAGTCCTACAATGAGCAGTTCTTC.

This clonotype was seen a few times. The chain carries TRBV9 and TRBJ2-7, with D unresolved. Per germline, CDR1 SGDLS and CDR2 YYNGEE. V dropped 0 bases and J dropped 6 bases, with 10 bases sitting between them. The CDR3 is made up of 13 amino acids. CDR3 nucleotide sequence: TGTGCCAGCAGCGTAGCTTTCGTAGGCGAGCAGTACTTC. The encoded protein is CASSVAFVGEQYF. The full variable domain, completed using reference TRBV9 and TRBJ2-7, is DSGVTQTPKHLITATGQRVTLRCSPRSGDLSVYWYQQSLDQGLQFLIQYYNGEERAKGNILERFSAQQFPDLHSELNLSSLELGDSALYFCASSVAFVGEQYFGPGTRLTVT.

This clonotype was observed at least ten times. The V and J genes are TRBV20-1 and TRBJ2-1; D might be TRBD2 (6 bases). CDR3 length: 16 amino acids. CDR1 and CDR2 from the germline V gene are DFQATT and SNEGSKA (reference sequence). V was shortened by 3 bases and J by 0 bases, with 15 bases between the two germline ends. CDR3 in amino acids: CSASQASASSYNEQFF. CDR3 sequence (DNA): TGCAGTGCTAGTCAGGCTAGCGCGAGCTCCTACAATGAGCAGTTCTTC.

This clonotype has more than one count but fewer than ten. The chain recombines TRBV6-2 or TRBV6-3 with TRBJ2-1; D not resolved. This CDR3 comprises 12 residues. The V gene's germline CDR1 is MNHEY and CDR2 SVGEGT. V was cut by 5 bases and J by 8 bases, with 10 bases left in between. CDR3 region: CASSTRVYEQFF. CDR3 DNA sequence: TGTGCCAGCAGTACGAGAGTGTATGAGCAGTTCTTC.

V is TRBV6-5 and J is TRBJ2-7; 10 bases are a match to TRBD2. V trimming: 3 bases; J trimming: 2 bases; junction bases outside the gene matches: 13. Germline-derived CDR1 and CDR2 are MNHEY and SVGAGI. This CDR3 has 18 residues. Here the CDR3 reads CASSYSGFGAGGTYEQYF. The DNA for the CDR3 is TGTGCCAGCAGTTATTCAGGGTTTGGAGCGGGAGGGACCTACGAGCAGTACTTC.

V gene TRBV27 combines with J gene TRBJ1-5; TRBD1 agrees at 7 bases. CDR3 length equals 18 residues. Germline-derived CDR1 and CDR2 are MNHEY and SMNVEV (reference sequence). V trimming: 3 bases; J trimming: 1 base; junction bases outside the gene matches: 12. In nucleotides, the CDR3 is TGTGCCAGCAGTTTCATAGGTCAGGGGGTAATCAGCAATCAGCCCCAGCATTTT. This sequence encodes CASSFIGQGVISNQPQHF.

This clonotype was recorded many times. The CDR3 nucleotides read TGCAGTGCGCGGACAGGGCTGAACACTGAAGCTTTCTTT. Its translation: CSARTGLNTEAFF. V is TRBV20-1 and J is TRBJ1-1, with TRBD1 identical over 8 bases. Trimming took 6 bases from V and 0 from J; bases not matched to a gene: 3. Germline CDR1 is DFQATT and CDR2 is SNEGSKA (reference sequence). The CDR3 loop spans 13 amino acids.

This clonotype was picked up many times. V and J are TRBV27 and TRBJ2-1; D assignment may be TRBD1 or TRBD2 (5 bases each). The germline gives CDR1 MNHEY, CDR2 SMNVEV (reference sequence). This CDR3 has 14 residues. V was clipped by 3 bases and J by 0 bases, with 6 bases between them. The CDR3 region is CASSFGGSYNEQFF. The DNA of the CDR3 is TGTGCCAGCAGTTTTGGGGGCTCCTACAATGAGCAGTTCTTC.

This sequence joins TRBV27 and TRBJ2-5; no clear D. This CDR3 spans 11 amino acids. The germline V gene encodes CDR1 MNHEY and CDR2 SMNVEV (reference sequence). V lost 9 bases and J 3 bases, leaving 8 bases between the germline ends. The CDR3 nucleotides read TGTGCCAGTAAGATGGAAGAGACCCAGTACTTC. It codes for CASKMEETQYF.

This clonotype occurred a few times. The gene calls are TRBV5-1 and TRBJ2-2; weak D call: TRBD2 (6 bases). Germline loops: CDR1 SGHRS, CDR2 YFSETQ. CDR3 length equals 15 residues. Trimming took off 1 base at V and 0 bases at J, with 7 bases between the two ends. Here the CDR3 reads CASSLPSANTGELFF. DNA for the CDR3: TGCGCCAGCAGCTTGCCTAGCGCGAACACCGGGGAGCTGTTTTTT.